This section outlines one T cell receptor (beta chain) sequence together with its context. Its antigen is undetermined. The data are from a study of regulatory dendritic cells for organ transplantation. Across the study: On day 6, the dendritic cells were exposed to LPS. Whole-study results and caveats: Memory CD8+ clonal expansion seemed more limited with regulatory than mature dendritic cells. Naive T cells showed high diversity, memory cells less, memory CD8+ least.

The ends were cut back, 2 bases at V and 8 bases at J, with 19 bases in the middle. Germline V lookup: CDR1 SGHKS, CDR2 YYEKEE (reference sequence). This CDR3 region has 15 residues. Using immunoSEQ multiplex PCR, the repertoire was profiled, and TCRdb retains in-frame clones only, with some absent. The profile shows about 20,000 clones, approximately 83% of them singletons. Sorted subsets were CFSE-labeled and cultured around five days with allogeneic dendritic cells. Naive CD45RA+ and memory CD45RO+ CD4+ or CD8+ T cells were FACS-sorted. The clonotype comes from a human donor in good health. This chain links TRBV5-5 with TRBJ1-2; perhaps TRBD1 as D (6 bases). Sequenced material: naive CD4+ T cells from blood cultured with regulatory dendritic cells. Subset denoted: CD45RA+ naive T cells. CDR3 in DNA: TGTGCCAGCAGCTTCGTCAGGGGCTCACAAACCGGCTACACCTTC. This gives the protein CASSFVRGSQTGYTF.